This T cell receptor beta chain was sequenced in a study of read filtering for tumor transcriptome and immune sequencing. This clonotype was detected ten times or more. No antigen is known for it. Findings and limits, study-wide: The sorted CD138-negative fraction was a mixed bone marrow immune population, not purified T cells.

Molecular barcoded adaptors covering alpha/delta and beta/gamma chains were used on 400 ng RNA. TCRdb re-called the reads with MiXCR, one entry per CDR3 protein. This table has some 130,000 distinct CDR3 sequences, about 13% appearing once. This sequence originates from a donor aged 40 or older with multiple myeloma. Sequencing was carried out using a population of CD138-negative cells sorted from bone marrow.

CDR3 protein: CASSIDAGEETQYF. In DNA form, the CDR3 reads TGTGCCAGTAGTATAGATGCGGGGGAAGAGACCCAGTACTTC. The chain carries TRBV19 and TRBJ2-5; the match to TRBD2 covers 7 bases. V was pared by 0 bases and J by 3 bases, with 1 base of the junction left unmatched. There are 14 residues in the CDR3. Germline V gene data show CDR1 as LNHDA and CDR2 as SQIVND (reference sequence).